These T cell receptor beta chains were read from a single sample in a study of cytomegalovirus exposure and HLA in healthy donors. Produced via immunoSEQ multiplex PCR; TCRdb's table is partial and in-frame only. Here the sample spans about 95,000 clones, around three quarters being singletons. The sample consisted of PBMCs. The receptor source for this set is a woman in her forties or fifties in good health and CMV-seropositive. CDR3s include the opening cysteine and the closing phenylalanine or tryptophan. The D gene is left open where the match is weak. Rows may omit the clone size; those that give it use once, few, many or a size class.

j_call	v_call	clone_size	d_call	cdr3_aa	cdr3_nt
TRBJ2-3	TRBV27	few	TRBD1	CASSRTGGKITDTQYF	TGTGCCAGCAGCCGGACAGGGGGCAAGATCACAGATACGCAGTATTTT
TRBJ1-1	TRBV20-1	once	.	CSARLNTEAFF	TGCAGTGCCCGTCTGAACACTGAAGCTTTCTTT
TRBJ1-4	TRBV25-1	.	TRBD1	CASSESDRGEKLFF	TGTGCCAGCAGTGAATCGGACAGGGGTGAAAAACTGTTTTTT
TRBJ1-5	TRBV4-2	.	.	CASSQEGGAGDQPQHF	TGTGCCAGCAGCCAAGAAGGGGGGGCCGGGGATCAGCCCCAGCATTTT
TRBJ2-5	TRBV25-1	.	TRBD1	CASSPFLRGQETQYF	TGTGCCAGCAGTCCATTTCTCAGGGGGCAAGAGACCCAGTACTTC
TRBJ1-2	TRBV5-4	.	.	CASSLDSMGGYTF	TGTGCCAGCAGCTTGGACAGTATGGGCGGCTACACCTTC
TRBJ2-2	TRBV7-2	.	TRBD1	CASSPRGQGGDKGTGELFF	TGTGCCAGCAGCCCGCGGGGACAGGGGGGCGATAAGGGCACCGGGGAGCTGTTTTTT
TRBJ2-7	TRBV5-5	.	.	CASSLGAGSYEQYF	TGTGCCAGCAGCTTGGGGGCAGGATCCTACGAGCAGTACTTC
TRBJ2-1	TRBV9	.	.	CASSAGSSYNEQFF	TGTGCCAGCAGCGCCGGGAGCTCCTACAATGAGCAGTTCTTC
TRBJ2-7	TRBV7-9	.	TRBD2	CASSPGLAAFEQYF	TGTGCCAGCAGCCCGGGACTAGCGGCCTTCGAGCAGTACTTC
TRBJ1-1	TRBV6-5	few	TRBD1	CASRTTGGGEAFF	TGTGCCAGCAGAACGACAGGGGGGGGTGAAGCTTTCTTT
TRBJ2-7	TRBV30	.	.	CAWSVDSAYEQYF	TGTGCCTGGAGTGTAGACAGCGCCTACGAGCAGTACTTC
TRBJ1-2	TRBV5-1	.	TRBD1	CASSLTTGGASGYTF	TGCGCCAGCAGCTTAACGACAGGGGGCGCATCTGGCTACACCTTC
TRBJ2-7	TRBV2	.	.	CASSVTRVADEQYF	TGTGCCAGCAGTGTCACCAGAGTGGCGGACGAGCAGTACTTC
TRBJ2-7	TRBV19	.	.	CASSFLRGGEQYF	TGTGCCAGTAGTTTTCTAAGGGGTGGCGAGCAGTACTTC
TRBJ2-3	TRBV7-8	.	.	CASSLSRDTQYF	TGTGCCAGCAGCTTATCGAGGGATACGCAGTATTTT
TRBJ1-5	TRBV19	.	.	CASSIVGRGLNQPQHF	TGTGCCAGTAGTATAGTGGGGCGGGGGCTCAATCAGCCCCAGCATTTT
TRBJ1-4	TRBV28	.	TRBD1	CASSSTTGSEKLFF	TGTGCCAGCAGTTCCACGACAGGGTCTGAAAAACTGTTTTTT
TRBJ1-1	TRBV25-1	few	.	CASSARGGEAFF	TGTGCCAGCAGTGCTAGAGGGGGTGAAGCTTTCTTT
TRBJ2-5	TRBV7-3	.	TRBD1	CASSQGQGGETQYF	TGTGCCAGCAGCCAGGGACAGGGTGGCGAGACCCAGTACTTC
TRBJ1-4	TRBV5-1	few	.	CASSLGAATNEKLFF	TGCGCCAGCAGCTTGGGGGCAGCAACTAATGAAAAACTGTTTTTT
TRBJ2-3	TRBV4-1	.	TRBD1	CASSLGQGALVGTDTQYF	TGCGCCAGCAGCCTCGGACAGGGGGCGTTGGTTGGGACAGATACGCAGTATTTT
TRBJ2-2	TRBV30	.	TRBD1	CAWSAGTGVPGELFF	TGTGCCTGGAGTGCCGGGACAGGGGTACCCGGGGAGCTGTTTTTT
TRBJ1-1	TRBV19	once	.	CASSIQRQMNTEAFF	TGTGCCAGTAGTATTCAAAGACAGATGAACACTGAAGCTTTCTTT
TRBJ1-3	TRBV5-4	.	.	CASSLVGGARDTIYF	TGTGCCAGCAGCTTGGTTGGAGGGGCGCGGGACACCATATATTTT
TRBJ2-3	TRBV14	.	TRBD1	CASSLQGNPTDTQYF	TGTGCCAGCAGCCTACAGGGGAACCCCACAGATACGCAGTATTTT